The clone carrying this T cell receptor (beta chain) was counted ten times or more. This entry is derived from a study of quantifying T cell responses using KT2 cells. Study-level information: RNA was reverse transcribed with TCR alpha and beta constant-region primers.

A single-stranded UMI oligo with SP2 sequence was ligated to cDNA 3' ends. An equimolar mix of RC1.1 and RC1.2 primed the beta chain across TRBC1 and TRBC2. In TCRdb, the UMI-ligation and nested PCR reads were re-called with MiXCR into one record per CDR3 protein. The repertoire holds tens of thousands of distinct CDR3 sequences, with about 7.3% as singletons. Germline V lookup: CDR1 MNHEY, CDR2 SVGAGI. After removal of 6 bases from V and 4 bases from J, the junction contained 11 bases not matched to a gene. This CDR3 comprises 16 residues. The V call is TRBV6-5, the J call TRBJ2-2, with 7 positions matching TRBD1. The specimen sequenced was PBMCs spiked with cells of the T cell clone KT2. The origin of this receptor is a human donor. The CDR3 DNA sequence: TGTGCCAGCAGACATACAGGGGTGGTGGGCACCGGGGAGCTGTTTTTT. This gives the protein CASRHTGVVGTGELFF.